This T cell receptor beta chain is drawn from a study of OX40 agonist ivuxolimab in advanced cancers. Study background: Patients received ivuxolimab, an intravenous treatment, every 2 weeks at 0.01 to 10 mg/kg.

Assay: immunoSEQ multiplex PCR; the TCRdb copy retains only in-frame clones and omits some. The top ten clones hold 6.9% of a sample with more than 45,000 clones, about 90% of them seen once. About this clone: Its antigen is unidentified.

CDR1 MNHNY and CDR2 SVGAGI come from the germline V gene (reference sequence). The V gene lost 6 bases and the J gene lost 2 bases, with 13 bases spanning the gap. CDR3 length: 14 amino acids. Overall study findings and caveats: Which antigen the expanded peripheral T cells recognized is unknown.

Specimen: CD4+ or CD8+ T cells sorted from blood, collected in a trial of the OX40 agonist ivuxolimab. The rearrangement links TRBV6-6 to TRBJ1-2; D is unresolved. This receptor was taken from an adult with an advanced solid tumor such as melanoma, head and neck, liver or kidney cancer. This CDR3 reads CASRTGILNYGYTF. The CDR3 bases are TGTGCCAGCAGGACGGGGATCCTAAACTATGGCTACACCTTC.